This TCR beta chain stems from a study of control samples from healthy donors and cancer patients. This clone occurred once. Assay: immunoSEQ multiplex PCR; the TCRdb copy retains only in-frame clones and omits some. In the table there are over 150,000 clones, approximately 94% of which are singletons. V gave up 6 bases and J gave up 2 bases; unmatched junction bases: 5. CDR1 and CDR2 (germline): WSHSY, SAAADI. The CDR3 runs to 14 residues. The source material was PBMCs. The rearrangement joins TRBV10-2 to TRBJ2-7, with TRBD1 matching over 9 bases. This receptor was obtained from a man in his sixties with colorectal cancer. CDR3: CASRPTGGTYEQYF. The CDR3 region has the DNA TGCGCCAGCAGGCCGACAGGGGGGACCTACGAGCAGTACTTC.